The 25 T cell receptor beta chains given below trace back to one sample, sequenced in a study of T cells in Graves' hyperthyroidism and ophthalmopathy. Amplification targeted TCR beta CDR3 regions from RNA transcripts. The HTBI primer set drove a first-round RT-PCR of the TCR CDR3. TCRdb re-derived calls from the multiplex PCR reads in MiXCR, one entry per CDR3 protein. This sample has around 420,000 distinct CDR3 sequences; 15% to 17% occur once, and the top ten carry about 7.7%. The source material was blood. The receptors here all came from a woman between 18 and 29 years old with Graves' hyperthyroidism.

This clonotype was observed many times. The rearrangement links TRBV11-2 to TRBJ2-7; weak D call: TRBD2 (6 bases). This CDR3 has 16 residues. V gave up 3 bases and J gave up 5 bases, with 20 bases separating them. Germline CDR1 and CDR2: SGHAT and FQNNGV. The DNA for the CDR3 is TGTGCCAGCAGCTTGGTTCATACGGGGAGGAGGAACGAGCAGTACTTC. Protein: CASSLVHTGRRNEQYF.

This clonotype was seen repeatedly, ten times or more. Here the CDR3 reads CASRPQRGGFYEQYF. In DNA form, the CDR3 reads TGTGCCAGCAGACCGCAACGAGGGGGCTTCTACGAGCAGTACTTC. The V call is TRBV28, the J call TRBJ2-7; 7 bases line up with TRBD1. Germline CDR1 is MDHEN and CDR2 is SYDVKM. The J segment lost 3 bases and the V segment lost 6 bases, leaving 11 bases of the junction unmatched. This CDR3 is 15 amino acids long.

In its sample, this clonotype was seen a few times. The chain combines TRBV6-1 with TRBJ1-6; no clear D. Per germline, CDR1 MNHNS and CDR2 SASEGT. CDR3 length: 13 amino acids. V lost 6 bases, J lost 9 bases, and 12 bases lay in between. CDR3 loop: CASSPGGSSPLHF. The CDR3 region has the DNA TGTGCCAGCAGCCCCGGCGGGAGTTCACCCCTCCACTTT.

There are many counts of this clonotype. The chain has TRBV6-6 and TRBJ2-3; no reliable D call. This CDR3 comprises 14 residues. Germline CDR1 and CDR2: MNHNY and SVGAGI (reference sequence). The ends were cut back, 4 bases at V and 3 bases at J, with 11 bases in the middle. The CDR3 spells CASSSSVVTDTQYF. As DNA, the CDR3 is TGTGCCAGCAGTTCCTCGGTAGTTACAGATACGCAGTATTTT.

At least ten counts were recorded for this clonotype. The V gene is TRBV18, the J gene TRBJ1-5, with unresolved D. This CDR3 is built from 12 residues. Trimming shortened V by 6 bases and J by 5 bases, and 8 bases separated the two germline ends. CDR1 KGHSH and CDR2 LQKENI come from the germline V gene. The CDR3 region is CASSDGDQPQHF. DNA of the CDR3: TGTGCCAGCTCGGACGGAGATCAGCCCCAGCATTTT.

This clonotype was counted only a few times. With a much larger clone just one base away, this may be a read error. This chain joins TRBV3-1 and TRBJ2-7, with 7 positions matching TRBD1. The ends lost 5 bases at V and 5 bases at J; junction bases unmatched: 9. CDR3 size: 14 residues. Per germline, CDR1 LGHDT and CDR2 YNNKEL (reference sequence). DNA for the CDR3: TGTGCCAGCAGCTCCCGGGACAGCCTCAACGAGCAGTACTTC. Translated, it gives CASSSRDSLNEQYF.

This clonotype has ten or more counts. The chain joins TRBV12-3 or TRBV12-4 to TRBJ1-4; weak D call: TRBD1 (5 bases). This CDR3 comprises 13 residues. V dropped 8 bases and J dropped 6 bases, with 13 bases sitting between them. CDR3 amino acids: CASGAFGDEKLFF. The CDR3, as DNA: TGTGCCAGCGGGGCGTTCGGAGATGAAAAACTGTTTTTT.

This clonotype was counted ten times or more. J is TRBJ2-3 and V is TRBV20-1, with 11 bases lining up with TRBD2. The V and J ends lost 6 bases and 5 bases, in that order; junction bases with no gene match: 7. The CDR3 contains 14 residues. Germline-derived CDR1 and CDR2 are DFQATT and SNEGSKA (reference sequence). CDR3 DNA sequence: TGCAGTGCCCACCTAGCGGGGGGCCAAGATACGCAGTATTTT. The encoded protein is CSAHLAGGQDTQYF.

About this clonotype: This may arise from a read error, as a much more abundant clone is one base away. The CDR3 DNA sequence: TGTGCCACCAGTGATCCCGGGACTAGCGGGGACATTCAGTACTTC. Protein sequence: CATSDPGTSGDIQYF. This chain joins TRBV24-1 and TRBJ2-4; 13 nucleotides agree with TRBD2. This CDR3 comprises 15 residues. Trimming removed 3 bases from V and 8 bases from J; junction bases left unmatched: 3. Germline V gives CDR1 KGHDR, CDR2 SFDVKD.

This clonotype was detected many times. The chain is built from TRBV6-4 and TRBJ2-7; TRBD1 aligns across 7 bases. CDR1 and CDR2 (germline): MRHNA, SNTAGT. The CDR3 has 16 amino acids. The ends lost 3 bases at V and 2 bases at J; junction bases unmatched: 10. The CDR3 sequence is CASSELLRGKAYEQYF. The CDR3 DNA sequence: TGTGCCAGCAGTGAGCTCCTCAGGGGGAAGGCCTACGAGCAGTACTTC.

The chain is built from TRBV28 and TRBJ1-1; D is ambiguous. Trimming took off 5 bases at V and 8 bases at J, with 12 bases between the two ends. Germline CDR1 MDHEN, CDR2 SYDVKM. This CDR3 region has 12 residues. Here the CDR3 DNA reads TGTGCCAGCAGTCCCCTCGGGAGGGAAGCTTTCTTT. The encoded protein is CASSPLGREAFF.

This clonotype was seen a handful of times. V and J are TRBV5-5 and TRBJ1-5; 7 positions match TRBD1. CDR1 is SGHKS and CDR2 is YYEKEE in the germline V gene (reference sequence). The CDR3 is 15 amino acids. V was pared by 0 bases and J by 4 bases, with 4 bases of the junction left unmatched. The CDR3 protein is CASSLGQGLNQPQHF. CDR3 nucleotides: TGTGCCAGCAGCTTGGGACAGGGATTAAATCAGCCCCAGCATTTT.

V gene TRBV19 combines with J gene TRBJ2-5, with D tentatively TRBD1 or TRBD2 (6 bases each). Between the trimmed V and J ends, which lost 4 bases and 2 bases, there was a span of 11 bases. The CDR3 length is 14 residues. Germline CDR1 reads LNHDA; CDR2 reads SQIVND (reference sequence). As DNA, the CDR3 is TGTGCCAGTAGTAAGGGGGGAGGACAAGAGACCCAGTACTTC. Its protein product is CASSKGGGQETQYF.

In its sample, this clonotype was seen many times. The chain is built from TRBV6-1 and TRBJ1-2; 11 bases agree with TRBD1. CDR3 size: 16 residues. After removal of 5 bases from V and 5 bases from J, the junction contained 10 bases not matched to a gene. CDR1 and CDR2 from the germline V gene are MNHNS and SASEGT. Here the CDR3 DNA reads TGTGCCAGCAGTCACGAAACGGACAGGGGGCTATATGGCTACACCTTC. Translating it yields CASSHETDRGLYGYTF.

As concerns this clonotype: A much larger clone is a single base away; this may be a read error. V usage is TRBV30 and J usage is TRBJ2-6; D call uncertain. V was cut by 5 bases and J by 5 bases, with 10 bases left in between. This CDR3 is 13 amino acids long. CDR1 and CDR2 (germline): GTSNPN, SVGIG (reference sequence). CDR3 protein: CAWRAGWANVLTF. Written as DNA, the CDR3 is TGTGCCTGGCGCGCTGGCTGGGCCAACGTCCTGACTTTC.

This clonotype was found a few times. This sequence joins TRBV27 and TRBJ1-5; a weak D match, TRBD1 (5 bases). V lost 4 bases and J lost 6, with 16 bases in between. The CDR3 is made up of 15 amino acids. Germline V gives CDR1 MNHEY, CDR2 SMNVEV (reference sequence). This CDR3 reads CASSSGTLESQPQHF. Here the CDR3 DNA reads TGTGCCAGCAGTTCCGGGACGTTGGAGAGTCAGCCCCAGCATTTT.

Ten or more counts support this clonotype. The chain has TRBV5-1 and TRBJ1-4; D is unclear. This CDR3 is built from 18 residues. V was shortened by 4 bases and J by 0 bases, with 19 bases between the two germline ends. CDR1 is SGHRS, CDR2 YFSETQ, per germline. The CDR3 nucleotides are TGCGCCAGCAGCCGCGGACGGACGCTTCCAGCAACTAATGAAAAACTGTTTTTT. Translated, it gives CASSRGRTLPATNEKLFF.

This clonotype was observed a handful of times. The chain couples TRBV6-1 to TRBJ1-3; D may be TRBD1 (5 bases). Per germline, CDR1 MNHNS and CDR2 SASEGT. Trimming took 5 bases from V and 6 from J, leaving 26 bases between them. The CDR3 totals 18 residues. The CDR3: CASSSRFPGLMIQNTIYF. The CDR3 coding sequence is TGTGCCAGCAGTTCCCGGTTCCCAGGGCTCATGATCCAAAACACCATATATTTT.

The rearrangement links TRBV10-3 to TRBJ1-3; D is possibly TRBD1 (5 bases). Looked up from germline, CDR1 is ENHRY and CDR2 is SYGVKD. The CDR3 extends over 14 amino acids. V lost 9 bases, J lost 2 bases, and 14 bases lay in between. The CDR3 nucleotides read TGTGCCATAGGGGCAGAGGGTACTGGAAACACCATATATTTT. Encoded protein: CAIGAEGTGNTIYF.

This clonotype was seen ten or more times. V is TRBV15 and J is TRBJ1-2; D is uncertain. The CDR3 is made up of 13 amino acids. V lost 0 bases to trimming and J lost 7 bases, with 9 bases between them. Germline values: CDR1 LNHNV, CDR2 YYDKDF (reference sequence). DNA of the CDR3: TGTGCCACCAGCAGAGATAAAGGGCCTGGCTACACCTTC. Its protein product is CATSRDKGPGYTF.

This clonotype was picked up many times. V gene TRBV18 combines with J gene TRBJ2-5; D is perhaps TRBD1 (5 bases). The CDR3 spans 14 residues. Trimming removed 2 bases at V and 2 bases at J, with 9 bases between. Germline V gene data show CDR1 as KGHSH and CDR2 as LQKENI. The CDR3 sequence is CASSPKAGQETQYF. CDR3 in DNA: TGTGCCAGCTCACCAAAGGCAGGGCAAGAGACCCAGTACTTC.

V usage is TRBV20-1 and J usage is TRBJ2-1; 10 bases agree with TRBD1. The CDR3 has 15 amino acids. Trimming removed 4 bases from V and 6 bases from J; junction bases left unmatched: 9. In germline, CDR1 is DFQATT, CDR2 SNEGSKA (reference sequence). The CDR3 loop is CSANPGTGDFNEQFF. CDR3 coding DNA: TGCAGTGCTAACCCCGGGACAGGGGATTTCAATGAGCAGTTCTTC.

The V call is TRBV25-1, the J call TRBJ2-5, with a weak D call TRBD1 (6 bases). V lost 7 bases and J 4 bases, leaving 7 bases between the germline ends. Germline CDR1 is MGHDK and CDR2 is SYGVNS. The CDR3 has 11 amino acids. CDR3 coding DNA: TGTGCCAGCAAACAGGGAGAGACCCAGTACTTC. Amino acid sequence: CASKQGETQYF.

This chain connects TRBV5-1 to TRBJ2-1, with 7 nucleotides matching TRBD1. The CDR3 is 15 residues long. V trimming: 5 bases; J trimming: 2 bases; junction bases outside the gene matches: 7. CDR1 SGHRS and CDR2 YFSETQ come from the germline V gene. The CDR3 loop is CASSVTGTAYNEQFF. The CDR3 nucleotides read TGCGCCAGCAGTGTGACGGGGACAGCCTACAATGAGCAGTTCTTC.

The chain recombines TRBV19 with TRBJ2-1; D perhaps matches TRBD1 (6 bases). CDR3 size: 15 residues. Germline-derived CDR1 and CDR2 are LNHDA and SQIVND (reference sequence). Trimming left V 4 bases short and J 0 bases short, with 10 bases between. The CDR3 region has the DNA TGTGCCAGTAGTACTACAGGGATCTCCTACAATGAGCAGTTCTTC. Translated, it gives CASSTTGISYNEQFF.